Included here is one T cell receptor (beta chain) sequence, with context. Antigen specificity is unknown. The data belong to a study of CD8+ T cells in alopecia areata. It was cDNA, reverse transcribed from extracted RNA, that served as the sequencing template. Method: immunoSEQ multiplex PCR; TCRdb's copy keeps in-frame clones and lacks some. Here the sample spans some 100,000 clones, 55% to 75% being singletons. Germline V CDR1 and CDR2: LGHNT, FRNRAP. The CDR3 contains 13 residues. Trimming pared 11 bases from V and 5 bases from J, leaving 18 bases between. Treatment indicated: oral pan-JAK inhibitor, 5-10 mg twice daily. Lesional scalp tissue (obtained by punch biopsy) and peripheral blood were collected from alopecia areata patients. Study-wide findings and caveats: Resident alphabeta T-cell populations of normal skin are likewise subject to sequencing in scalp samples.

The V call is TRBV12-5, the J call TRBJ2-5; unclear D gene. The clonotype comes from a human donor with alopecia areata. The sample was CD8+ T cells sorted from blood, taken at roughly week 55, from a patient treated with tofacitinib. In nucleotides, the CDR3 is TGTGCTCCAACCCCCGGGCCCATGGAGACCCAGTACTTC. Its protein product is CAPTPGPMETQYF.